This section outlines one T cell receptor beta chain sequence together with its context. These data come from a study of blood T cell repertoires in COVID-19. Study as a whole: T cells, B-cell-depleted T cells, or PBMCs supplied cDNA or gDNA.

The CDR3 consists of 14 residues. CDR1 and CDR2 (germline): SGHRS, YFSETQ. The ends lost 4 bases at V and 4 bases at J; junction bases unmatched: 3. Sequencing used immunoSEQ multiplex PCR; TCRdb keeps in-frame clones, though not all of them. The data show some 240,000 clones, 88% seen once. The sequence came from a woman in her 70s with COVID-19, enrolled during active disease. The specimen was peripheral blood. The chain couples TRBV5-1 to TRBJ2-7, with 12 positions matching TRBD2. The CDR3 reads CASSTGLAGYEQYF. The CDR3 coding sequence is TGCGCCAGCAGCACCGGACTAGCGGGATACGAGCAGTACTTC.